Shown below are 23 T cell receptor beta chains from a single sample sequenced in a study of T-cell reconstitution after alpha-beta-depleted transplantation in children. During its preparation, the TCRbeta library received unique molecular identifiers. TCRdb itself ran the PCR reads through MiXCR, one entry per CDR3 protein. The sample records about 16,000 distinct CDR3 sequences, around 8% being singletons. The sequencing used PBMCs, mostly from graft donor cells, collected 60 days after TCRalphabeta/CD19-depleted stem cell transplant. These receptor sequences come from a boy under three years old who had a stem cell transplant for Wiskott-Aldrich syndrome, so the T cells may come from the graft donor.

This clonotype has more than one count but fewer than ten. A single base separates this from a much larger clone, so it may be a read error. The CDR3 loop is CASSLDREETQYF. Here the CDR3 DNA reads TGTGCCAGCAGCTTGGACAGGGAGGAGACCCAGTACTTC. V and J are TRBV7-3 and TRBJ2-5; 8 nucleotides align to TRBD1. V lost 3 bases, J lost 5 bases, and 2 bases stayed unmatched. CDR1 and CDR2 from the germline V gene are SGHTA and FQGTGA. This CDR3 spans 13 amino acids.

The genes are TRBV5-1 and TRBJ2-7; TRBD2 aligns across 13 bases. Germline CDR1 and CDR2: SGHRS and YFSETQ. The CDR3 runs 14 residues. Trimming at V came to 3 bases and at J to 7 bases, leaving 4 bases not matched to a gene. CDR3 sequence: CASSSATSGREQYF. CDR3 coding DNA: TGCGCCAGCAGCTCTGCGACTAGCGGGAGGGAGCAGTACTTC.

In this sample, this clonotype turned up a few times. This chain connects TRBV24-1 to TRBJ1-1; tentatively, D is TRBD1 (5 bases). Trimming cost V 0 bases and J 9 bases, with 7 bases left between them. Germline lookup yields CDR1 KGHDR and CDR2 SFDVKD. The CDR3 extends over 12 amino acids. The CDR3 protein is CATSDLQGQAFF. The CDR3 DNA follows: TGTGCCACCAGTGATTTGCAGGGACAAGCTTTCTTT.

In this sample, this clonotype turned up a few times. The genes are TRBV3-1 and TRBJ2-7; D might be TRBD2 (5 bases). Trimming removed 3 bases at V and 3 bases at J, with 15 bases between. The germline gives CDR1 LGHDT, CDR2 YNNKEL (reference sequence). The CDR3 covers 15 residues. CDR3 residues: CASSQPSGGFYEQYF. CDR3 coding DNA: TGTGCCAGCAGCCAGCCCAGCGGAGGCTTCTACGAGCAGTACTTC.

This clonotype was seen repeatedly, ten times or more. V is TRBV7-2 and J is TRBJ2-7; D ambiguous. The germline V and J ends were trimmed by 5 bases and 3 bases, with 14 bases remaining between them. The CDR3 length is 14 residues. The germline CDR1 and CDR2 sequences are SGHTA and FQGNSA. In DNA, the CDR3 is TGTGCCAGCAGCCGAATCCCGATAAGCTACGAGCAGTACTTC. It encodes CASSRIPISYEQYF. The full variable domain, its missing parts supplied by reference TRBV7-2 and TRBJ2-7, is GAGVSQSPSNKVTEKGKDVELRCDPISGHTALYWYRQSLGQGLEFLIYFQGNSAPDKSGLPSDRFSAERTGGSVSTLTIQRTQQEDSAVYLCASSRIPISYEQYFGPGTRLTVT.

The chain combines TRBV11-2 with TRBJ1-1, with a possible D match to TRBD1 (5 bases). Trimming removed 3 bases from V and 1 base from J, with 21 bases in between. This CDR3 is built from 18 residues. Germline CDR1 and CDR2: SGHAT and FQNNGV. The CDR3 loop reads CASSLFWQGYLTNTEAFF. Here the CDR3 DNA reads TGTGCCAGCAGCTTGTTTTGGCAGGGATACCTTACGAACACTGAAGCTTTCTTT.

This clonotype has ten or more counts. V and J are TRBV7-9 and TRBJ1-5; no clear D gene. The CDR3 contains 19 residues. CDR1 is SEHNR and CDR2 is FQNEAQ in the germline V gene (reference sequence). The ends were cut back, 1 base at V and 3 bases at J, with 22 bases in the middle. DNA for the CDR3: TGTGCCAGCAGCTTAGGTTGGATCAAGTCGTCAGAGAACAATCAGCCCCAGCATTTT. It is translated as CASSLGWIKSSENNQPQHF.

The chain combines TRBV5-1 with TRBJ2-1; D not certain. This CDR3 contains 14 residues. The germline V gene has CDR1 SGHRS and CDR2 YFSETQ. Trimming cost V 0 bases and J 7 bases, with 11 bases left between them. DNA for the CDR3: TGCGCCAGCAGCTTGGAGTACCTGGAAAATGAGCAGTTCTTC. Residues: CASSLEYLENEQFF.

This clonotype was counted at least ten times. This sequence joins TRBV24-1 and TRBJ1-6; D not certain. V gave up 9 bases and J gave up 9 bases, with 17 bases separating them. The CDR3 spans 14 residues. The germline V gene encodes CDR1 KGHDR and CDR2 SFDVKD. Here the CDR3 DNA reads TGTGCCACCCGACCCGAGAGTTTGGGTTCACCCCTCCACTTT. Its translation is CATRPESLGSPLHF.

This clonotype has a count of ten or more. The chain is built from TRBV7-6 and TRBJ2-7; D assignment may be TRBD1 or TRBD2 (5 bases each). With 5 bases removed from V and 5 bases from J, the gap between germline ends came to 25 bases. This CDR3 contains 17 residues. CDR1 is SGHVS, CDR2 FNYEAQ, per germline. The CDR3 region has the DNA TGTGCCAGCAGCCCAGACCCTAGCAGGGATCGAGCTCACGAGCAGTACTTC. Translation gives CASSPDPSRDRAHEQYF.

This clonotype came up many times. CDR3 residues: CASSQDPSGVGEQFF. In nucleotides, the CDR3 is TGTGCCAGCAGCCAAGACCCTAGCGGAGTGGGTGAGCAGTTCTTC. V gene TRBV4-2 combines with J gene TRBJ2-1; 7 bases map to TRBD2. V dropped 0 bases and J dropped 9; count of bases not matched to a gene: 8. Germline-derived CDR1 and CDR2 are LGHNA and YNFKEQ. This CDR3 comprises 15 residues.

The chain couples TRBV4-2 to TRBJ2-1, with 10 positions matching TRBD2. J lost 3 bases, V lost 4 bases, and 0 bases had no gene match. The CDR3 is 14 residues long. Germline-derived CDR1 and CDR2 are LGHNA and YNFKEQ. DNA of the CDR3: TGTGCCAGCAGCCCTAGCGGGAGCTACAATGAGCAGTTCTTC. Translating gives CASSPSGSYNEQFF.

Ten or more counts support this clonotype. The CDR3 DNA sequence: TGTGCCAGCCAGGTCGGGGAGCTGTTTTTT. This translates into CASQVGELFF. J is TRBJ2-2 and V is TRBV7-9, with D unresolved. Germline CDR1 reads SEHNR; CDR2 reads FQNEAQ (reference sequence). CDR3 length: 10 amino acids. Trimming took off 8 bases at V and 7 bases at J, with 5 bases between the two ends.

This clonotype was counted a few times. The chain couples TRBV19 to TRBJ2-4; TRBD2 aligns across 11 bases. The length of the CDR3 is 16 residues. Germline CDR1 LNHDA, CDR2 SQIVND (reference sequence). V was pared by 5 bases and J by 8 bases, with 11 bases of the junction left unmatched. The CDR3 DNA follows: TGTGCCAGTAGTGCTCAGAGACTAGCGGGATGGGACATTCAGTACTTC. Translating it yields CASSAQRLAGWDIQYF.

In this sample, this clonotype turned up many times. This chain uses TRBV5-5 with TRBJ2-7, with TRBD1 matching 8 bases. CDR1 is SGHKS and CDR2 is YYEKEE in the germline V gene (reference sequence). J gave up 5 bases and V 7 bases, and 11 bases lay outside the gene matches. This CDR3 has 14 residues. CDR3: CASWTRDRFNEQYF. The CDR3 coding sequence is TGTGCCAGCTGGACCCGGGACAGGTTCAACGAGCAGTACTTC.

This clonotype appeared once. This chain links TRBV20-1 with TRBJ2-5, with 11 bases identical to TRBD2. J was trimmed by 5 bases and V by 5 bases; bases with no gene match: 1. Germline V gene sequence: CDR1 DFQATT, CDR2 SNEGSKA (reference sequence). The CDR3 is 12 amino acids. The CDR3 is CSAWTSGETQYF. The CDR3 nucleotides are TGCAGTGCTTGGACTAGCGGGGAGACCCAGTACTTC.

This clonotype has ten or more counts. The chain couples TRBV5-4 to TRBJ1-6, with D uncertain. Germline assignment: CDR1 SGHNT and CDR2 YYREEE (reference sequence). CDR3 length: 13 amino acids. V was shortened by 4 bases and J by 7 bases, with 9 bases between the two germline ends. The CDR3 DNA follows: TGTGCCAGCAGCGGCGGAGGGAATTCACCCCTCCACTTT. Amino acids: CASSGGGNSPLHF.

This clonotype was observed a few times. The rearrangement joins TRBV6-6 to TRBJ2-7; the D gene could be TRBD1 or TRBD2 (5 bases each). V gave up 5 bases and J gave up 9 bases, with 11 bases separating them. The germline V gene encodes CDR1 MNHNY and CDR2 SVGAGI (reference sequence). The CDR3 spans 11 residues. The CDR3 here is CASSHGGGQYF. CDR3 DNA: TGTGCCAGCAGTCATGGGGGTGGGCAGTACTTC.

At least ten counts were recorded for this clonotype. In DNA form, the CDR3 reads TGTGCCAGCAGTCCGCTTGGCACAGATACGCAGTATTTT. This sequence encodes CASSPLGTDTQYF. The chain combines TRBV27 with TRBJ2-3; D unclear. Trimming stripped 5 bases from V and 1 base from J, with 7 bases between. The CDR3 extends over 13 amino acids. Germline V gene data show CDR1 as MNHEY and CDR2 as SMNVEV (reference sequence).

The CDR3 protein is CSARSKNTEAFF. CDR3 coding DNA: TGCAGTGCTAGAAGTAAGAACACTGAAGCTTTCTTT. The chain carries TRBV20-1 and TRBJ1-1; no clear D gene. Germline V gives CDR1 DFQATT, CDR2 SNEGSKA (reference sequence). The CDR3 spans 12 residues. The V end was cut by 2 bases, the J end by 1 base, with 5 bases between.

This clonotype was seen a handful of times. This chain uses TRBV28 with TRBJ1-5; D is undetermined. The CDR3 runs to 17 residues. Germline values: CDR1 MDHEN, CDR2 SYDVKM. V was pared by 3 bases and J by 3 bases, with 18 bases between. CDR3 region: CASSLEGPGKSNQPQHF. CDR3 sequence (DNA): TGTGCCAGCAGTTTGGAGGGCCCGGGTAAATCCAATCAGCCCCAGCATTTT.

The chain recombines TRBV18 with TRBJ2-5; 7 bases agree with TRBD1. The germline gives CDR1 KGHSH, CDR2 LQKENI. J lost 2 bases, V lost 3 bases, and 3 bases had no gene match. This CDR3 has 14 amino acids. CDR3 in DNA: TGTGCCAGCTCACCTAGGGGGCGGCAAGAGACCCAGTACTTC. Translation: CASSPRGRQETQYF.

This clonotype was counted ten times or more. CDR3 nucleotides: TGCAGCGTTCTTTTTAGGACGGCCTATGGCTACACCTTC. This translates into CSVLFRTAYGYTF. The chain employs TRBV29-1 and TRBJ1-2; no definite D call. This CDR3 contains 13 residues. Germline values: CDR1 SQVTM, CDR2 ANQGSEA. V lost 5 bases, J lost 4 bases, and 14 bases lay in between.